What follows describes a single T cell receptor beta chain. The antigen it binds to is not known. No clone much larger than this one lies a single base away; base qualities are absent. This sample is drawn from a study of CD8+CD57+ T cells in acquired aplastic anemia (dated by TCRdb to the late 2010s). With regard to the full study: DNA extracted from sorted CD4+ and CD8+ cells had a mean of around 3 ug, with a range of roughly 0.17 to 30 ug. A CD8+CD57+ expansion meant a frequency higher than the mean frequency seen in healthy subjects.

The study at large found these results: Although roughly 30 CD8+ CDR3 sequences were shared by patients and controls, these sequences appeared highly expressed in patients and within the immunodominant clones of patients. Patients and healthy controls showed no significant difference in CD8+ Simpson's diversity (P=0.060).

Patients chosen for sequencing had shown expansion of CD8+CD57+ cells by flow cytometry. All patients had severe acquired aplastic anemia diagnosed by International Study of Aplastic Anemia and Agranulocytosis and Camitta criteria. Patients had received no therapy at the time of blood sampling. TCR repertoires of sorted CD4+ and CD8+ blood T cells from severe aplastic anemia patients and healthy subjects were deep-sequenced in the study. Patients were enrolled in the USA under clinicaltrials.gov protocols 00001620, 01623167, 00001397, 00071045, 00081523 and 00961064. Ficoll-Paque density gradient centrifugation was used to isolate peripheral blood mononuclear cells. CD4+ and CD8+ T cells were sorted by FACS or magnetic beads before DNA extraction. Profiling of TCR beta VDJ combinations and CDR3 sequences used genomic DNA as the template. An Illumina HiSeq 2000 was used for TCR repertoire sequencing. In the original analysis: Repertoire assessment relied on Simpson's diversity index, CDR3 size and DJ length profiles, and TRBV/TRBJ rearrangement plots. The most abundant DNA sequence in the deep sequencing data was taken as the immunodominant clone. CDR3 amino acid sequences were checked for sharing across subjects and were also compared against the VDJdb database and published repertoires. Starting from the raw public reads, TCRdb applied fastp trimming at Q25, assembled clones with MiXCR and retained in-frame beta chains. Each record represents a unique CDR3 protein, reported with the most common genes and DNA among its rows. The authors' filters were not applied to this entry. The sample table shows roughly 120,000 distinct CDR3 sequences, and approximately 50% are seen once. About 29% of the sample goes to the ten largest clones.

The sequence came from a human donor with aplastic anemia. Sequenced material: sorted CD4+, CD8+, or CD8+CD57+ T cells (not recorded which) from PBMCs.

The sequenced DNA is TGTGCCAGCACCCTCTTGGACAGAGGCACAGATACGCAGTATTTT. Translated, this gives CASTLLDRGTDTQYF. The chain uses TRBV12-3 or TRBV12-4 and TRBJ2-3; TRBD1 is a weak D gene call, 6 bases matching. V loses 7 bases of germline sequence and J loses 1 base, and the interval between the two ends is 15 bases. The CDR3 starts with the cysteine, ends with the phenylalanine, and has 15 residues. The DNA shown is the 45-base CDR3, in frame from base 1.